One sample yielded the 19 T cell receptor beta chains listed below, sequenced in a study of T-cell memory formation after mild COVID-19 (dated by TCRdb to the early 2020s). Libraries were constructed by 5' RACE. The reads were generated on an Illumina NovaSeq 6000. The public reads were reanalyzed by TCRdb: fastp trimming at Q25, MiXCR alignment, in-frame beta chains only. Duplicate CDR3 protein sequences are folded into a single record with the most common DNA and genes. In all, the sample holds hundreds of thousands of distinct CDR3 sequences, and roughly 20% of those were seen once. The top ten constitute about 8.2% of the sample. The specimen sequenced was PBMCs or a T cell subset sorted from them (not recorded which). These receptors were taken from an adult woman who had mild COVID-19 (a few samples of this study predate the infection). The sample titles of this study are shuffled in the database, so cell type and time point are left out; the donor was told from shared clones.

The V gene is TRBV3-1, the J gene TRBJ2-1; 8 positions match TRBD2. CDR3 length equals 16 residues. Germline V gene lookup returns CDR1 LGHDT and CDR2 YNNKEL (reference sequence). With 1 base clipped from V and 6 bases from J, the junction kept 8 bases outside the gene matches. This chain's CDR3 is CASSQVVGLAGNEQFF. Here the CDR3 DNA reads TGTGCCAGCAGCCAAGTGGTCGGTCTAGCGGGCAATGAGCAGTTCTTC.

The CDR3 sequence is CASSLRGGLSYEQYF. Written as DNA, the CDR3 is TGTGCCAGCTCCCTCCGGGGAGGGCTGTCCTACGAGCAGTACTTC. J is TRBJ2-7 and V is TRBV18, with 7 bases fitting TRBD2. This CDR3 is built from 15 residues. The V gene end was trimmed by 6 bases and the J gene end by 1 base; junction bases not matched to a gene: 9. Germline assignment: CDR1 KGHSH and CDR2 LQKENI.

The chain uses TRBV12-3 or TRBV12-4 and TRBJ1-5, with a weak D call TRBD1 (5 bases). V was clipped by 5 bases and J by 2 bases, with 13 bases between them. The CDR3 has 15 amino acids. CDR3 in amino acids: CASSQSRVGNQPQHF. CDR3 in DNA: TGTGCCAGCAGTCAGAGCAGGGTAGGCAATCAGCCCCAGCATTTT.

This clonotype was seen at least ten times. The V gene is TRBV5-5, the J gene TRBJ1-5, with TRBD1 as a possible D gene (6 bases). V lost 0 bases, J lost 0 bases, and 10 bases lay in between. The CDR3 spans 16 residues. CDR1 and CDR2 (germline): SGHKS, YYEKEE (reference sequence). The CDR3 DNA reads TGTGCCAGCAGCTTGGAGGGGGGATATAGCAATCAGCCCCAGCATTTT. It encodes CASSLEGGYSNQPQHF.

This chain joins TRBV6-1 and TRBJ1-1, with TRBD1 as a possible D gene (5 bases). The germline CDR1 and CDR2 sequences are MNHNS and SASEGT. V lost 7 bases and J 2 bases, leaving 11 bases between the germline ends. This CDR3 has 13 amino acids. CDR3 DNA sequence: TGTGCCAGCAACAGGAAAATTAACACTGAAGCTTTCTTT. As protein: CASNRKINTEAFF.

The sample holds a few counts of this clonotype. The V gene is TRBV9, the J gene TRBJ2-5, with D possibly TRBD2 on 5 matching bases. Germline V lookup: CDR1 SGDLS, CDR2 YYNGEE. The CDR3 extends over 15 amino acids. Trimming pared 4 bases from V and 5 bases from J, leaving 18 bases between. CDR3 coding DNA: TGTGCCAGCAGCCCCAGCGGCACCGCCTGGGAGACCCAGTACTTC. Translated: CASSPSGTAWETQYF.

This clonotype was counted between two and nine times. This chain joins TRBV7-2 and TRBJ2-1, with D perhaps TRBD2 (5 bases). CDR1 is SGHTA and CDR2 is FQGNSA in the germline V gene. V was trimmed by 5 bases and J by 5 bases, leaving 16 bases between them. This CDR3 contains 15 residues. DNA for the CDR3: TGTGCCAGCAGCCTCATAGCGTATCCCAACAATGAGCAGTTCTTC. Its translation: CASSLIAYPNNEQFF.

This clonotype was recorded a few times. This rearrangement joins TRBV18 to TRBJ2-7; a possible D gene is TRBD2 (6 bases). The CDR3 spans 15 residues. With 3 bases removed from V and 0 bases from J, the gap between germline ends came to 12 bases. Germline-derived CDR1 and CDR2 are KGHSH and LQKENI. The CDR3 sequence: CASSPGGRVSYEQYF. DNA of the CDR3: TGTGCCAGCTCACCGGGGGGACGGGTCTCCTACGAGCAGTACTTC.

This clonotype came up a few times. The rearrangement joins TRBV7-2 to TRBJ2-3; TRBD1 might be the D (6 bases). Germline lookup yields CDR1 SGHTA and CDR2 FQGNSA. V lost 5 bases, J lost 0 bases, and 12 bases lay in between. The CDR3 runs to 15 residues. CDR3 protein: CASSDYRVSTDTQYF. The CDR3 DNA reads TGTGCCAGCAGCGACTACAGGGTTAGCACAGATACGCAGTATTTT.

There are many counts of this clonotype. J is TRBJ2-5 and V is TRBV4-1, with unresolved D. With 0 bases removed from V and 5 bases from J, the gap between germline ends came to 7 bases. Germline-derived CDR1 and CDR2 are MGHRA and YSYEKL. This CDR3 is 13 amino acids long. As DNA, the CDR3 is TGCGCCAGCAGCCAAGATCATACGGAGACCCAGTACTTC. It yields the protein CASSQDHTETQYF.

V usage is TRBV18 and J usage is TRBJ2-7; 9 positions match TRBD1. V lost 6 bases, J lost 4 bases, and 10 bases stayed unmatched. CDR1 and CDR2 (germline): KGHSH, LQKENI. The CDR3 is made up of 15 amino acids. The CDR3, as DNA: TGTGCCAGCTCTCCATCTCGGACAGGGGCTTACGAGCAGTACTTC. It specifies CASSPSRTGAYEQYF.

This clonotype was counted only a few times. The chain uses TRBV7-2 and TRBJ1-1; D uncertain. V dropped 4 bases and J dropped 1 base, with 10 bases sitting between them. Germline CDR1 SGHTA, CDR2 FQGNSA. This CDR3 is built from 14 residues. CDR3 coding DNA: TGTGCCAGCAGCTGGGCTGGGCCGAACACTGAAGCTTTCTTT. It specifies CASSWAGPNTEAFF.

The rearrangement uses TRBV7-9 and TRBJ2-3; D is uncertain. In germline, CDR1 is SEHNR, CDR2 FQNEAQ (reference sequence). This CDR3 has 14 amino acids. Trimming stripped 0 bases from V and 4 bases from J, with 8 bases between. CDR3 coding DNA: TGTGCCAGCAGCTTAGCGGACGTTTCAGATACGCAGTATTTT. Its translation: CASSLADVSDTQYF.

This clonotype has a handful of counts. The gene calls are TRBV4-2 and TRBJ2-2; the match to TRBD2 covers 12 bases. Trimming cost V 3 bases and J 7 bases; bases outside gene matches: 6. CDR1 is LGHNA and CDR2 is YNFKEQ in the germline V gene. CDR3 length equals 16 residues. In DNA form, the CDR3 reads TGTGCCAGCAGCCATACTAGCGGGGGGTATAACGGGGAGCTGTTTTTT. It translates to CASSHTSGGYNGELFF.

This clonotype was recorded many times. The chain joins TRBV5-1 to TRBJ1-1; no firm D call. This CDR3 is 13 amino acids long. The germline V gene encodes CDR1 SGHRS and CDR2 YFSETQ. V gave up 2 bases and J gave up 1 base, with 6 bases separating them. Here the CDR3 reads CASSFDQNTEAFF. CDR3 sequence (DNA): TGCGCCAGCAGCTTTGACCAGAACACTGAAGCTTTCTTT.

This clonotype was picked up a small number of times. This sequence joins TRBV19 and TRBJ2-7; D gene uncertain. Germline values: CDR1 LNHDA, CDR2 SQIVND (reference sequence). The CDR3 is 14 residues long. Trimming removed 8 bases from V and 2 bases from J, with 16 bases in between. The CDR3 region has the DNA TGTGCCAGTGGTTTCGAGGACGGAACCTACGAGCAGTACTTC. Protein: CASGFEDGTYEQYF.

The CDR3: CSARDPGGPGDTQYF. In nucleotides, the CDR3 is TGCAGTGCTAGAGATCCGGGGGGGCCGGGAGATACGCAGTATTTT. The chain is built from TRBV20-1 and TRBJ2-3, with TRBD2 matching 8 bases. The CDR3 runs 15 residues. Germline lookup yields CDR1 DFQATT and CDR2 SNEGSKA (reference sequence). The J segment lost 5 bases and the V segment lost 0 bases, leaving 7 bases of the junction unmatched.

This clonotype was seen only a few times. The CDR3 sequence is CASSHWMPGGGNNEQFF. The CDR3 DNA follows: TGTGCCAGCAGCCATTGGATGCCCGGGGGTGGAAACAATGAGCAGTTCTTC. The chain carries TRBV4-2 and TRBJ2-1, with D possibly being TRBD2 (6 bases). There are 17 residues in the CDR3. With 3 bases removed from V and 5 bases from J, the gap between germline ends came to 20 bases. Germline values: CDR1 LGHNA, CDR2 YNFKEQ.

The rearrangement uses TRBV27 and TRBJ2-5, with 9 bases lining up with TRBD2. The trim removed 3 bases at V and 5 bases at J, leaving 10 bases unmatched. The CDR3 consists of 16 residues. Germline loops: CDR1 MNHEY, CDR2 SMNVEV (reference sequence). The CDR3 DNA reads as TGTGCCAGCAGTTTGGTTAGCGGGAGAGTCGGGGAGACCCAGTACTTC. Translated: CASSLVSGRVGETQYF.